This is a list of T cell receptor beta chains from one sample in a study of siplizumab effects on memory and regulatory T cells. Clones were read by immunoSEQ multiplex PCR, and TCRdb kept only the in-frame ones, dropping some. The sample lists 87,000 or so clones, 80% to 90% occurring once. The sequenced sample was CD4+ T cells sorted from blood. These receptors originate from a human donor in good health. Each CDR3 is given without its conserved first and last residue. Fields, in order: J gene, V gene, clone size, CDR3 protein. Part of the rows lack a size; the others show once, few, many or a class for expanded clones.

j_call: TRBJ1-1; v_call: TRBV19; clone_size: NA; cdr3_aa: ASSTRARMNTEAF
j_call: TRBJ2-2; v_call: TRBV7-3; clone_size: NA; cdr3_aa: ASSLMGGRAGGELF
j_call: TRBJ2-5; v_call: TRBV20-1; clone_size: NA; cdr3_aa: SAPQETQY
j_call: TRBJ2-1; v_call: TRBV10-3; clone_size: NA; cdr3_aa: AISDPGTGFDGKF
j_call: TRBJ2-1; v_call: TRBV10-3; clone_size: NA; cdr3_aa: AISYQGRDEQF
j_call: TRBJ1-3; v_call: TRBV5-1; clone_size: once; cdr3_aa: ASSLGRSSGNTIY
j_call: TRBJ1-5; v_call: TRBV30; clone_size: NA; cdr3_aa: AWGHGNSNQPQH
j_call: TRBJ2-1; v_call: TRBV10-3; clone_size: NA; cdr3_aa: AISDRSGSNEQF
j_call: TRBJ1-2; v_call: TRBV2; clone_size: NA; cdr3_aa: ASSEDVAKPPYGYT
j_call: TRBJ2-2; v_call: TRBV12-5; clone_size: NA; cdr3_aa: ASGLVLGAGGNTGELF
j_call: TRBJ1-1; v_call: TRBV4-1; clone_size: NA; cdr3_aa: ASRGHLKNTEAF
j_call: TRBJ2-5; v_call: TRBV30; clone_size: NA; cdr3_aa: AWSPRGMGETQY
j_call: TRBJ1-1; v_call: TRBV30; clone_size: NA; cdr3_aa: AWRGQVYTEAF
j_call: TRBJ2-2; v_call: TRBV7-3; clone_size: once; cdr3_aa: ASSLPTSSTGELF
j_call: TRBJ1-4; v_call: TRBV7-9; clone_size: NA; cdr3_aa: ASSSFRDEKLF
j_call: TRBJ1-3; v_call: TRBV30; clone_size: NA; cdr3_aa: ACHGTNGGNTIY
j_call: TRBJ1-2; v_call: TRBV7-9; clone_size: NA; cdr3_aa: ASSLRQGFDGYT
j_call: TRBJ1-1; v_call: TRBV7-9; clone_size: NA; cdr3_aa: ASSPRGEGNTEAF
j_call: TRBJ2-2; v_call: TRBV5-1; clone_size: NA; cdr3_aa: ASSLVKNTGELF
j_call: TRBJ1-1; v_call: TRBV30; clone_size: NA; cdr3_aa: AWSKGFGNTEAF
j_call: TRBJ1-5; v_call: TRBV19; clone_size: NA; cdr3_aa: ASEPGGVSNQPQH
j_call: TRBJ2-7; v_call: TRBV19; clone_size: few; cdr3_aa: ASSSRTGGSYEQY
j_call: TRBJ2-2; v_call: TRBV2; clone_size: NA; cdr3_aa: ASNPPGGHSTGELF
j_call: TRBJ2-5; v_call: TRBV5-1; clone_size: NA; cdr3_aa: ASRPLAGAVETQY
j_call: TRBJ2-5; v_call: TRBV19; clone_size: once; cdr3_aa: ASSIQGSQETQY
j_call: TRBJ2-2; v_call: TRBV11-1; clone_size: NA; cdr3_aa: ASSPQASGELF
j_call: TRBJ2-1; v_call: TRBV19; clone_size: NA; cdr3_aa: ASSIETGSEQF
j_call: TRBJ1-2; v_call: TRBV5-1; clone_size: NA; cdr3_aa: ASSLGTGNGYT
j_call: TRBJ2-2; v_call: TRBV7-3; clone_size: NA; cdr3_aa: ASSLNSANTGELF
j_call: TRBJ2-2; v_call: TRBV11-3; clone_size: NA; cdr3_aa: ASSAPGQGLTGELF
j_call: TRBJ2-4; v_call: TRBV4-1; clone_size: NA; cdr3_aa: ASSQAGPLASAKNIQY
j_call: TRBJ2-5; v_call: TRBV7-9; clone_size: NA; cdr3_aa: ASSPPSGVETQY
j_call: TRBJ1-2; v_call: TRBV28; clone_size: NA; cdr3_aa: ASSQDRGGYT
j_call: TRBJ1-1; v_call: TRBV28; clone_size: NA; cdr3_aa: ASSPLIKSGTEAF
j_call: TRBJ2-7; v_call: TRBV4-1; clone_size: NA; cdr3_aa: ASSQVPVGNEQY
j_call: TRBJ1-1; v_call: TRBV7-2; clone_size: NA; cdr3_aa: ASSSTGSTEAF
j_call: TRBJ2-1; v_call: TRBV18; clone_size: few; cdr3_aa: ASSPRQGLYEQF
j_call: TRBJ2-7; v_call: TRBV12-5; clone_size: NA; cdr3_aa: ASGSPVQY
j_call: TRBJ1-3; v_call: TRBV28; clone_size: NA; cdr3_aa: ASSGGGAGGNTIY
j_call: TRBJ2-7; v_call: TRBV6-1; clone_size: NA; cdr3_aa: ASSMTGLEQY
j_call: TRBJ2-7; v_call: TRBV2; clone_size: few; cdr3_aa: ASSFSRYEQY
j_call: TRBJ2-1; v_call: TRBV4-1; clone_size: NA; cdr3_aa: ASSQGRMGTSGRNEQF
j_call: TRBJ1-5; v_call: TRBV28; clone_size: NA; cdr3_aa: ASSSRQGGQPQH
j_call: TRBJ2-1; v_call: TRBV18; clone_size: NA; cdr3_aa: ASSPPSHNRAYNEQF
j_call: TRBJ2-1; v_call: TRBV5-1; clone_size: NA; cdr3_aa: ASSLTVSYNEQF
j_call: TRBJ2-1; v_call: TRBV14; clone_size: NA; cdr3_aa: ASSQGPHTVHEQF
j_call: TRBJ1-2; v_call: TRBV28; clone_size: NA; cdr3_aa: ASRASGTRGYGYT
j_call: TRBJ2-1; v_call: TRBV15; clone_size: NA; cdr3_aa: ATSRDGTYNEQF
j_call: TRBJ2-1; v_call: TRBV4-1; clone_size: NA; cdr3_aa: ASSPDDPRLSSYNEQF
j_call: NA; v_call: TRBV9; clone_size: NA; cdr3_aa: ASSVATGGRTNEQY
j_call: TRBJ2-2; v_call: TRBV7-3; clone_size: NA; cdr3_aa: ASSLRDTGELF
j_call: TRBJ2-7; v_call: TRBV4-2; clone_size: NA; cdr3_aa: ASSVPGGRAHEQY
j_call: NA; v_call: TRBV28; clone_size: NA; cdr3_aa: ASRGSGLAGDIYEQY
j_call: TRBJ1-1; v_call: TRBV10-2; clone_size: NA; cdr3_aa: ASSETALREAF
j_call: TRBJ2-2; v_call: TRBV18; clone_size: few; cdr3_aa: ASSPYKNTGELF
j_call: TRBJ1-1; v_call: TRBV18; clone_size: NA; cdr3_aa: ASSPRLTLTGRTEAF
j_call: TRBJ1-2; v_call: TRBV6-1; clone_size: NA; cdr3_aa: ASTGIQGMDGYT
j_call: TRBJ2-5; v_call: TRBV5-1; clone_size: NA; cdr3_aa: ASRTMETQY
j_call: TRBJ2-2; v_call: TRBV18; clone_size: once; cdr3_aa: ASSPSRLEFGELF